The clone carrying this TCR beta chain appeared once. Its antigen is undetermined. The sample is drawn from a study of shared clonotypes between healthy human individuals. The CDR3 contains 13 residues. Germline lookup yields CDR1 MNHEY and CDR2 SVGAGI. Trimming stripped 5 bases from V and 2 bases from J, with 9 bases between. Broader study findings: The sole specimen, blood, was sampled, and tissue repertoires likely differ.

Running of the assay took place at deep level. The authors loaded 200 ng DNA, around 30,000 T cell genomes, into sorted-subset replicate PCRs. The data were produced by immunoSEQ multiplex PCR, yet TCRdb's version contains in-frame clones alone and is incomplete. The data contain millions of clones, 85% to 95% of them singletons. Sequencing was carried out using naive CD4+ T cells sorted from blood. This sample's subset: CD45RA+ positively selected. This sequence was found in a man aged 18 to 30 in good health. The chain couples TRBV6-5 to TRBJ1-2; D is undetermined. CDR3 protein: CASSVAPNYGYTF. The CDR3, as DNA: TGTGCCAGCAGTGTGGCACCGAACTATGGCTACACCTTC.